The 19 T cell receptor beta chains presented below share a single source sample, sequenced in a study of blood T cell repertoires in COVID-19. Using immunoSEQ multiplex PCR, the repertoire was profiled, and TCRdb retains in-frame clones only, with some absent. The data show about 190,000 clones, nearly 85% seen once. The material sequenced was peripheral blood. The receptors derive from a woman in her 30s with acute or convalescent COVID-19.

The chain has TRBV6-5 and TRBJ2-1; tentative D call: TRBD2 (5 bases). With 6 bases removed from V and 13 bases from J, the gap between germline ends came to 25 bases. From germline, CDR1 is MNHEY and CDR2 SVGAGI. The CDR3 contains 15 residues. The CDR3, as DNA: TGTGCCAGCAGCACCGGGGTCTCGGCTTTTCCCCCCCAGTTCTTC. Its protein is CASSTGVSAFPPQFF.

This clone occurred a few times. The rearrangement joins TRBV15 to TRBJ2-3; the D gene is possibly TRBD1 (6 bases). The germline V gene encodes CDR1 LNHNV and CDR2 YYDKDF (reference sequence). V lost 2 bases, J lost 1 base, and 10 bases lay in between. This CDR3 comprises 15 residues. The CDR3 loop is CATSRTGFGTDTQYF. In nucleotides, the CDR3 is TGTGCCACCAGCAGAACAGGGTTTGGCACAGATACGCAGTATTTT.

The V and J genes are TRBV6-4 and TRBJ1-1; the D gene is possibly TRBD1 (5 bases). Trimming took off 4 bases at V and 3 bases at J, with 15 bases between the two ends. This CDR3 has 15 residues. CDR1 and CDR2 (germline): MRHNA, SNTAGT. The CDR3 DNA reads TGTGCCAGCAGTGCAAACGCAGGGATCGACACTGAAGCTTTCTTT. It translates to CASSANAGIDTEAFF.

This sequence joins TRBV9 and TRBJ1-2; 7 bases are a match to TRBD1. Germline assignment: CDR1 SGDLS and CDR2 YYNGEE. Trimming cost V 6 bases and J 2 bases; bases outside gene matches: 1. The length of the CDR3 is 12 residues. The CDR3 bases are TGTGCCAGCACGACAGGGAACTATGGCTACACCTTC. Translated, it gives CASTTGNYGYTF.

This clone was counted only a few times. This chain connects TRBV11-3 to TRBJ1-1, with 8 bases fitting TRBD1. Trimming cost V 1 base and J 6 bases; bases outside gene matches: 1. The CDR3 covers 13 residues. Per the germline V gene, CDR1 is SGHNT and CDR2 is YENEEA. CDR3 residues: CASSLVQGAEAFF. CDR3 in DNA: TGTGCCAGCAGCTTAGTACAGGGGGCTGAAGCTTTCTTT.

The chain uses TRBV28 and TRBJ2-7; TRBD2 matches 8 bases. Trimming took 5 bases from V and 4 from J; bases not matched to a gene: 4. This CDR3 comprises 13 residues. The germline CDR1 and CDR2 sequences are MDHEN and SYDVKM. The CDR3 bases are TGTGCCAGCAGTCCCGGGACTAGTTACGAGCAGTACTTC. Its translation: CASSPGTSYEQYF.

The chain combines TRBV9 with TRBJ1-5; D perhaps matches TRBD1 (6 bases). Trimming took 0 bases from V and 1 from J, leaving 8 bases between them. Germline V lookup: CDR1 SGDLS, CDR2 YYNGEE. This CDR3 is built from 15 residues. The chain's CDR3 is CASSVGGRSNQPQHF. CDR3 bases: TGTGCCAGCAGCGTAGGGGGGCGCAGCAATCAGCCCCAGCATTTT.

The DNA for the CDR3 is TGTGCCAGCAGATTCGGACAGGGTGTCACCTACGAGCAGTACTTC. Its protein product is CASRFGQGVTYEQYF. The V call is TRBV6-5, the J call TRBJ2-7, with 8 bases identical to TRBD1. The trim removed 6 bases at V and 2 bases at J, leaving 9 bases unmatched. The CDR3 sequence is 15 residues long. Germline V gene lookup returns CDR1 MNHEY and CDR2 SVGAGI.

This chain connects TRBV5-4 to TRBJ1-2, with 9 bases that match TRBD1. CDR3 length equals 15 residues. Germline V CDR1 and CDR2: SGHNT, YYREEE (reference sequence). V lost 3 bases, J lost 7 bases, and 10 bases stayed unmatched. DNA for the CDR3: TGTGCCAGCAGCTGGGATCCGGGACAGGGATCTGGCTACACCTTC. Amino acid sequence: CASSWDPGQGSGYTF.

The chain combines TRBV19 with TRBJ1-3, with D possibly being TRBD1 (5 bases). V was pared by 3 bases and J by 0 bases, with 12 bases between. CDR3 length equals 16 residues. Per the germline V gene, CDR1 is LNHDA and CDR2 is SQIVND (reference sequence). The DNA of the CDR3 is TGTGCCAGTAGTATCGACAGAATCTCCTCTGGAAACACCATATATTTT. It translates to CASSIDRISSGNTIYF.

The rearrangement joins TRBV7-2 to TRBJ2-3; maybe TRBD2 (6 bases). The CDR3 runs 16 residues. Between the trimmed V and J ends, which lost 5 bases and 2 bases, there was a span of 17 bases. In germline, CDR1 is SGHTA, CDR2 FQGNSA. In DNA, the CDR3 is TGTGCCAGCAGCCCTCGTCCCCTAGCGCCCACAGATACGCAGTATTTT. It specifies CASSPRPLAPTDTQYF.

This clone was picked up a small number of times. This chain connects TRBV27 to TRBJ2-7; 9 bases align to TRBD1. CDR1 and CDR2 (germline): MNHEY, SMNVEV (reference sequence). The length of the CDR3 is 15 residues. J gave up 4 bases and V 5 bases, and 9 bases lay outside the gene matches. CDR3: CASSTTGTGPYEQYF. CDR3 sequence (DNA): TGTGCCAGCAGTACAACCGGGACAGGGCCTTACGAGCAGTACTTC.

The genes are TRBV7-2 and TRBJ1-2; 10 bases are a match to TRBD1. The V and J ends lost 4 bases and 8 bases, in that order; junction bases with no gene match: 10. The length of the CDR3 is 15 residues. The germline V gene has CDR1 SGHTA and CDR2 FQGNSA. The CDR3 DNA follows: TGTGCCAGCAGCTATGATACCCGGGACAGGGGAGGCTACACCTTC. Translated, it gives CASSYDTRDRGGYTF.

This clone has just one count. The rearrangement joins TRBV14 to TRBJ1-5; TRBD1 matches 8 bases. With 5 bases clipped from V and 3 bases from J, the junction kept 3 bases outside the gene matches. Germline-derived CDR1 and CDR2 are SGHDN and FVKESK. This CDR3 has 14 residues. The CDR3, as DNA: TGTGCCAGCAGCAGGACAGGGTTCAATCAGCCCCAGCATTTT. Protein sequence: CASSRTGFNQPQHF.

The V gene is TRBV6-2 or TRBV6-3, the J gene TRBJ2-3; 13 nucleotides agree with TRBD2. CDR3 length: 16 residues. Germline V gene data show CDR1 as MNHEY and CDR2 as SVGEGT. V shed 5 bases, J shed 6 bases, and the junction held 8 bases outside the gene matches. Written as DNA, the CDR3 is TGTGCCAGCAGTCCCTTACTAGCGGGAGGGGGTGATACGCAGTATTTT. Translating gives CASSPLLAGGGDTQYF.

V and J are TRBV7-2 and TRBJ2-5; D uncertain. The CDR3 runs 11 residues. Trimming took off 5 bases at V and 1 base at J, with 2 bases between the two ends. Germline V gene data show CDR1 as SGHTA and CDR2 as FQGNSA. The CDR3 DNA is TGTGCCAGCAGCCTCCAAGAGACCCAGTACTTC. Its protein product is CASSLQETQYF.

V usage is TRBV6-6 and J usage is TRBJ1-3; 8 bases align to TRBD1. Trimming cost V 6 bases and J 3 bases; bases outside gene matches: 7. From germline, CDR1 is MNHNY and CDR2 SVGAGI (reference sequence). The CDR3 has 15 residues. This CDR3 is CASSTGQGGGNTIYF. As DNA, the CDR3 is TGTGCCAGCAGCACCGGACAGGGCGGTGGAAACACCATATATTTT.

This clone was recorded once. J is TRBJ2-3 and V is TRBV24-1; 7 positions match TRBD2. This CDR3 contains 16 residues. Germline trimming cut 4 bases from V and 1 base from J; bases unmatched to any gene: 7. Germline-derived CDR1 and CDR2 are KGHDR and SFDVKD. The CDR3 protein is CATSDRGLAGTDTQYF. The CDR3 DNA sequence: TGTGCCACCAGTGACCGAGGGCTAGCGGGCACAGATACGCAGTATTTT.

This clone was picked up one time. The J gene is TRBJ1-2, the V gene TRBV28, with 8 bases fitting TRBD1. Germline CDR1 and CDR2: MDHEN and SYDVKM. The CDR3 contains 15 residues. The V and J ends lost 6 bases and 5 bases, in that order; junction bases with no gene match: 11. This CDR3 is CASRSGGQVMYGYTF. The CDR3 coding sequence is TGTGCCAGCAGATCCGGGGGACAGGTGATGTATGGCTACACCTTC.